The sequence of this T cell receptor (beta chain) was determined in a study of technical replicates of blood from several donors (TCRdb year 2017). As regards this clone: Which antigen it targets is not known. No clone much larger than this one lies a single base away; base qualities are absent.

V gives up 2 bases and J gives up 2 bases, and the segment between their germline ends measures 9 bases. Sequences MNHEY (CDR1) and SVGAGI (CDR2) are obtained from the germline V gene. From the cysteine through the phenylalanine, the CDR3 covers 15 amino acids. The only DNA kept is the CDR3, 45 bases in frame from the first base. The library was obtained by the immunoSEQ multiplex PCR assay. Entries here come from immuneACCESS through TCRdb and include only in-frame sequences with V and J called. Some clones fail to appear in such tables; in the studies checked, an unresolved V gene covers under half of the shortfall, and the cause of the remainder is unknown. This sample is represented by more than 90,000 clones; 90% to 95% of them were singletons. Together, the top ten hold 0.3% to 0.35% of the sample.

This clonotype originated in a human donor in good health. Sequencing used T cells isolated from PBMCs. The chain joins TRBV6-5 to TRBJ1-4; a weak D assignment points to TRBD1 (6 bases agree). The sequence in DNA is TGTGCCAGCAGTTACAGGGGGGGCACTAATGAAAAACTGTTTTTT. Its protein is CASSYRGGTNEKLFF.